The subject of this entry is one T cell receptor beta chain. This entry comes from a study of T cell changes during pregnancy in multiple sclerosis. The V end was cut by 4 bases, the J end by 7 bases, with 10 bases between. The V gene's germline CDR1 is SGHDN and CDR2 FVKESK. The CDR3 length is 13 residues. Some clones are missing from TCRdb's copy, which holds only in-frame ones; the method was immunoSEQ multiplex PCR. The table includes roughly 42,000 clones, less than 90% detected once. The sample consisted of CD4+ T cells from peripheral blood mononuclear cells, taken in the first trimester of pregnancy. The chain recombines TRBV14 with TRBJ1-4; no firm D call. The source of this sequence is a female donor with multiple sclerosis, enrolled in a pregnancy study. CDR3 sequence: CASSRAPGEKLFF. The CDR3 bases are TGTGCCAGCAGCCGTGCTCCGGGTGAAAAACTGTTTTTT.